These T cell receptor beta chains were read from a single sample in a study of shared clonotypes between healthy human individuals. This table comes from immunoSEQ multiplex PCR, and its TCRdb copy is limited to in-frame clones, with some not included. Among about 2.1 million clones listed, just over 90% were seen once. The sequenced sample consisted of naive CD8+ T cells from PBMCs. The source of these receptors is a young man in good health. Some clones in this sample may be carry-over from other donors' samples. Both conserved end residues are part of each CDR3. A D gene is named only where the DNA matches it firmly. Expanded clones are given a class, and other clones once, few, many or no size at all.

-	16	TRBV19	TRBD1	TRBJ1-5	CASTVRDSFGNQPQHF	TGTGCCAGTACCGTCCGGGACAGTTTTGGCAATCAGCCCCAGCATTTT
few	12	TRBV6-4	-	TRBJ2-2	CASSGGDGELFF	TGTGCCAGCAGTGGGGGAGACGGGGAGCTGTTTTTT
-	15	TRBV14	-	TRBJ2-1	CASSHAKGNYNEQFF	TGTGCCAGCAGCCATGCAAAAGGGAACTACAATGAGCAGTTCTTC
-	16	TRBV9	-	TRBJ1-3	CASSVAGGSPGNTIYF	TGTGCCAGCAGCGTAGCGGGGGGCTCGCCTGGAAACACCATATATTTT
-	16	TRBV7-8	-	TRBJ2-7	CASSLDRGLSPYEQYF	TGTGCCAGCAGCTTAGATAGGGGATTGAGTCCCTACGAGCAGTACTTC
-	16	TRBV15	-	TRBJ2-3	CATSRTQDANTDTQYF	TGTGCCACCAGCAGGACCCAAGACGCTAACACAGATACGCAGTATTTT
-	15	TRBV21-1	-	TRBJ1-2	CASSPQQGPNYGYTF	TGTGCCAGCAGCCCCCAACAGGGACCTAACTATGGCTACACCTTC
-	22	TRBV4-3	TRBD2	TRBJ2-7	CASSQDLSGEGLYGAIRGEQYF	TGCGCCAGCAGCCAAGATCTTAGCGGGGAGGGACTATATGGGGCAATCAGGGGCGAGCAGTACTTC
-	12	TRBV30	-	TRBJ1-1	CAWNTGNTEAFF	TGTGCCTGGAATACAGGGAACACTGAAGCTTTCTTT
-	16	TRBV5-8	-	TRBJ2-3	CASSLDGGEGGHTQYF	TGTGCCAGCAGCTTGGATGGCGGGGAGGGGGGTCATACGCAGTATTTT
-	16	TRBV28	TRBD1	TRBJ2-7	CASRPGQGRGVREQYF	TGTGCCAGCAGGCCGGGACAGGGGAGGGGGGTTCGCGAGCAGTACTTC
once	14	TRBV5-8	TRBD2	TRBJ2-7	CASSRLALSYEQYF	TGTGCCAGCAGCCGACTAGCGTTGTCCTACGAGCAGTACTTC
-	14	TRBV7-9	TRBD1	TRBJ2-2	CASSSGQGAGELFF	TGTGCCAGCAGCTCCGGACAGGGGGCCGGGGAGCTGTTTTTT
-	16	TRBV6-5	-	TRBJ2-3	CASSYEEGVRTDTQYF	TGTGCCAGCAGTTACGAGGAGGGAGTTCGCACAGATACGCAGTATTTT
-	14	TRBV25-1	-	TRBJ1-1	CASSEADWNTEAFF	TGTGCCAGCAGTGAGGCAGACTGGAACACTGAAGCTTTCTTT
-	17	TRBV27	-	TRBJ1-1	CASSLRFPAAYNTEAFF	TGTGCCAGCAGTCTAAGGTTCCCGGCAGCCTATAACACTGAAGCTTTCTTT
-	15	TRBV4-3	-	TRBJ1-4	CASSPQGIEEPKLFF	TGCGCCAGCAGCCCCCAGGGGATTGAGGAACCGAAACTGTTTTTT
-	13	TRBV6-1	-	TRBJ1-5	CASSEGGNQPQHF	TGTGCCAGCAGTGAAGGAGGGAATCAGCCCCAGCATTTT
-	17	TRBV6-1	-	TRBJ2-3	CASSGRTEPSVTDTQYF	TGTGCCAGCAGTGGCAGGACAGAACCAAGCGTCACAGATACGCAGTATTTT
-	16	TRBV28	-	TRBJ1-1	CASSSPSEPAGGEAFF	TGTGCCAGCAGTTCACCTTCCGAGCCGGCCGGGGGGGAAGCTTTCTTT
-	14	TRBV4-3	-	TRBJ2-1	CASSQVYLSNGQFF	TGCGCCAGCAGCCAAGTTTATCTCTCCAATGGGCAGTTCTTC
-	13	TRBV19	-	TRBJ2-1	CASSISRYNEQFF	TGTGCCAGTAGTATCTCCCGGTACAATGAGCAGTTCTTC
-	15	TRBV19	TRBD2	TRBJ2-1	CASSRTSGYYNEQFF	TGTGCCAGTAGTAGGACTAGCGGCTACTACAATGAGCAGTTCTTC
once	10	TRBV11-2	-	TRBJ2-3	CASSSGWQYF	TGTGCCAGCAGCTCAGGTTGGCAGTATTTT